This T cell receptor (beta chain) was observed in a study of T cell responses to AZD1222 COVID-19 vaccine. TCRdb's table, derived via immunoSEQ multiplex PCR, lists solely in-frame clones and lacks some. The top ten hold under 2.5% of the sample, which has approximately 160,000 clones, approximately 90% seen once. Study observations and caveats: Repertoire collection took place solely once the T cell response had peaked. Spike-specific TCR breadth and depth grew following two AZD1222 doses.

Comments on this clone: Antigen: not known.

This CDR3 comprises 15 residues. Trimming cost V 11 bases and J 1 base, with 19 bases left between them. Germline V lookup: CDR1 ENHRY, CDR2 SYGVKD. The chain links TRBV10-3 to TRBJ2-3; no clear D gene. The sample consisted of peripheral blood, taken on day 0 of AZD1222 vaccination. The sequence derives from an adult in good health. CDR3 coding DNA: TGTGCCTCAACGTCCGCTAACCAGGGCACAGATACGCAGTATTTT. This translates into CASTSANQGTDTQYF.